This TCR beta chain is from a study of blood T cell repertoires in COVID-19. With V trimmed by 0 bases and J by 2 bases, 2 bases remained unmatched. This CDR3 contains 15 residues. CDR1 is MNHEY and CDR2 is SVGEGT in the germline V gene. The data were produced by immunoSEQ multiplex PCR, yet TCRdb's version contains in-frame clones alone and is incomplete. Of 100,000 to 120,000 clones listed, more than 75% were seen once; the top ten hold roughly 8%. The sequenced sample was peripheral blood. This receptor was obtained from a woman in her thirties or forties with acute or convalescent COVID-19. The chain couples TRBV6-2 or TRBV6-3 to TRBJ2-3, with 7 bases matching TRBD2. CDR3 amino acids: CASSYSSGNTDTQYF. CDR3 DNA: TGTGCCAGCAGTTACTCGAGCGGGAACACAGATACGCAGTATTTT.